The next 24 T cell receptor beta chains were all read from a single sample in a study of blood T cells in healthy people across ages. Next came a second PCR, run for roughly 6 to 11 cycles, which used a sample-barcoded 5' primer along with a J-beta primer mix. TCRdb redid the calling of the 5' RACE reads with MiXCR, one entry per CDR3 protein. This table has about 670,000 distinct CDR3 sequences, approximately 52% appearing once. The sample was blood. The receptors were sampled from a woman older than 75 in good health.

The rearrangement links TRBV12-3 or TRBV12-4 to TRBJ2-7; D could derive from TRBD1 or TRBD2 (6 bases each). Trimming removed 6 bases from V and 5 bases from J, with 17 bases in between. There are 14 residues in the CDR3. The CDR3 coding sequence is TGTGCCAGCAGCCCCCAAGGGGGGCGCGACGAGCAGTACTTC. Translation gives CASSPQGGRDEQYF.

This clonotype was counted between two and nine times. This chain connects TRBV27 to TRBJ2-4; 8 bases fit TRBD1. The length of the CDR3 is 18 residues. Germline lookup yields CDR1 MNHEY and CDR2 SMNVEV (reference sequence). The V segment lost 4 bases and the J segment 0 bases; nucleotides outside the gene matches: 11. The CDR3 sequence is CASSSPRQGLIAKNIQYF. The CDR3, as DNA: TGTGCCAGCAGTTCCCCCCGACAGGGGCTAATAGCCAAAAACATTCAGTACTTC.

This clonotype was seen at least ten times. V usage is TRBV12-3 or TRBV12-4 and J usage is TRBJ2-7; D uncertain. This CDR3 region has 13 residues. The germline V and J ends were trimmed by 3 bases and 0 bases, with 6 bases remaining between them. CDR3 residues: CASSFDGSYEQYF. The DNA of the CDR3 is TGTGCCAGCAGTTTTGACGGCTCCTACGAGCAGTACTTC.

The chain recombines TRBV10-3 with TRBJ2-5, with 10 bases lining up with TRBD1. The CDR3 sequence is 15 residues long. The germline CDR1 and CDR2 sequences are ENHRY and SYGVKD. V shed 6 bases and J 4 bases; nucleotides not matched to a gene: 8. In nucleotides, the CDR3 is TGTGCCATCAGCAAAGGGACAGGGGAGGGAGAGACCCAGTACTTC. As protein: CAISKGTGEGETQYF.

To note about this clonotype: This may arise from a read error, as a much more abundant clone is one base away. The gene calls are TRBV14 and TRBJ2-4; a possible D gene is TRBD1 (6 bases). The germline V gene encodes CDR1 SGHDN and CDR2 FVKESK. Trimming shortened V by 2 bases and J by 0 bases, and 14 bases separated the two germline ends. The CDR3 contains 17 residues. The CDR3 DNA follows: TGTGCCAGCAGCCAACTGGCAGGGGATAAAGCCAAAAACATTCAGTACTTC. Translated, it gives CASSQLAGDKAKNIQYF.

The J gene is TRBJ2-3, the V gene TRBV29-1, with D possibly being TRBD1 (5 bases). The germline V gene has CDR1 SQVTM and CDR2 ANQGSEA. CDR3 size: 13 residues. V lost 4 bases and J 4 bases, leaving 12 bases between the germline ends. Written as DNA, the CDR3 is TGCAGCGTTGTTGTCACCAGGGCAGATACGCAGTATTTT. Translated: CSVVVTRADTQYF.

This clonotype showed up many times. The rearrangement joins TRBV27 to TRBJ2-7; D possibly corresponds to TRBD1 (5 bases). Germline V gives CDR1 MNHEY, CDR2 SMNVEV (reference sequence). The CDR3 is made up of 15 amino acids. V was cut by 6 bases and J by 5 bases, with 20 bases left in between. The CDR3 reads CASRQWAGNSDEQYF. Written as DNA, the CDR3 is TGTGCCAGCAGGCAATGGGCAGGGAATTCCGACGAGCAGTACTTC.

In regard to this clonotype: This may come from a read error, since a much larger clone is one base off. The CDR3 region has the DNA TGCGCCAGCAGCTTGGTACTAGCGGGAGTATTGAATGAGCAGTACTTC. This translates into CASSLVLAGVLNEQYF. The chain joins TRBV5-1 to TRBJ2-7, with 11 bases identical to TRBD2. V lost 0 bases, J lost 7 bases, and 9 bases stayed unmatched. The CDR3 totals 16 residues. Germline V CDR1 and CDR2: SGHRS, YFSETQ.

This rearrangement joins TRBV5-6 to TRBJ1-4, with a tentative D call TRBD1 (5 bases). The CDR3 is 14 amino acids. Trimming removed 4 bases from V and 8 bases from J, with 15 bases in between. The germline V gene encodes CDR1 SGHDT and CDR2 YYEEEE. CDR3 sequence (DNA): TGTGCCAGCAGCAGGGGCCCACGAAACGAAAAACTGTTTTTT. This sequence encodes CASSRGPRNEKLFF.

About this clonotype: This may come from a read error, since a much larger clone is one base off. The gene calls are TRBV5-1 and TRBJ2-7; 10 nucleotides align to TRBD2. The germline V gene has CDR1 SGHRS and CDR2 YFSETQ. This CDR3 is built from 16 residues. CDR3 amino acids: CASSLAGAGGLFERYF. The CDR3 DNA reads TGCGCCAGCAGCTTGGCTGGAGCGGGAGGGCTCTTCGAGCGGTACTTC.

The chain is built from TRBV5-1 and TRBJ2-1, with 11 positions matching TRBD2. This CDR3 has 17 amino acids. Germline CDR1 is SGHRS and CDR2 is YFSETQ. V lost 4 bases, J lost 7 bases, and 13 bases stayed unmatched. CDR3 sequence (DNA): TGCGCCAGCAGCCCTGACTGGGGTAGCGGGAGGGTTAATGAGCAGTTCTTC. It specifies CASSPDWGSGRVNEQFF.

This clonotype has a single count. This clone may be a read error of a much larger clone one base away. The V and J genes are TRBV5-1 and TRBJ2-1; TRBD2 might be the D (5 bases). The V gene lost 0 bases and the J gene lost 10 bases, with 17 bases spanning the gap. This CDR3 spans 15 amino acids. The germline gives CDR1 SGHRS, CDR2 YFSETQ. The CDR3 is CASSLAASWSGEQFF. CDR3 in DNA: TGCGCCAGCAGCTTGGCAGCTAGCTGGAGTGGCGAGCAGTTCTTC.

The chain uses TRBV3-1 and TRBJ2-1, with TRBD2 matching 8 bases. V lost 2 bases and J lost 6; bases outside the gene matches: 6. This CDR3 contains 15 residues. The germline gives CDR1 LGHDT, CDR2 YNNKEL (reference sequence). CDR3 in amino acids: CASSQPGTRGNEQFF. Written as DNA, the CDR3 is TGTGCCAGCAGCCAACCCGGGACTAGGGGCAATGAGCAGTTCTTC.

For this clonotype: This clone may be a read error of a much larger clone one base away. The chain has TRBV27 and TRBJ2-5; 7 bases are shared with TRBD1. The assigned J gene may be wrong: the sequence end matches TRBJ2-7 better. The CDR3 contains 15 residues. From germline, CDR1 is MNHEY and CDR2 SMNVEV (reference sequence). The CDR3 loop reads CASSCSGQGVYEQYF. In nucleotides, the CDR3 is TGTGCCAGCAGTTGCTCCGGGCAGGGGGTCTACGAGCAGTACTTC.

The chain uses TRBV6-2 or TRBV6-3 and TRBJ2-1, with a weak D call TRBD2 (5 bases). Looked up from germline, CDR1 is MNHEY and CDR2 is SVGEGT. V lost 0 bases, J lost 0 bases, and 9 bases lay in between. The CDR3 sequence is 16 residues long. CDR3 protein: CASSYSTGNSYNEQFF. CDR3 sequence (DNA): TGTGCCAGCAGTTACTCGACGGGGAACTCCTACAATGAGCAGTTCTTC.

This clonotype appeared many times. CDR3 amino acids: CASSPRYMTRTTDTQYF. The CDR3 DNA sequence: TGCGCCAGCAGCCCCCGTTATATGACGAGGACCACAGATACGCAGTATTTT. V usage is TRBV4-1 and J usage is TRBJ2-3; no clear D gene. The germline CDR1 and CDR2 sequences are MGHRA and YSYEKL. The length of the CDR3 is 17 residues. V lost 4 bases to trimming and J lost 2 bases, with 19 bases between them.

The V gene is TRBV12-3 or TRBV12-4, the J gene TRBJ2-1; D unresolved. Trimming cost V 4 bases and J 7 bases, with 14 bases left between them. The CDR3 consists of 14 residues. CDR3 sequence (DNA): TGTGCCAGCAGTTCACACACCACATCTAATGAGCAGTTCTTC. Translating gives CASSSHTTSNEQFF.

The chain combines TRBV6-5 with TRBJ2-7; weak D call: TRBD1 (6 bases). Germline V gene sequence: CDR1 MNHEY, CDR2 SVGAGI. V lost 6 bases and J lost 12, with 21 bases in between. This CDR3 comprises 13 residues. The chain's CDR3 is CASSQTGPLNPYF. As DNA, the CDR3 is TGTGCCAGCAGCCAAACAGGGCCCCTTAACCCGTACTTC.

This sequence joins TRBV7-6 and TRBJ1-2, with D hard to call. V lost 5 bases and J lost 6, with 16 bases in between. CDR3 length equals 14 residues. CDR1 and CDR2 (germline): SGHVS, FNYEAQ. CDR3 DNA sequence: TGTGCCAGCAGCCCCGGCGGCAGAATGGATGGCTACACCTTC. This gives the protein CASSPGGRMDGYTF.

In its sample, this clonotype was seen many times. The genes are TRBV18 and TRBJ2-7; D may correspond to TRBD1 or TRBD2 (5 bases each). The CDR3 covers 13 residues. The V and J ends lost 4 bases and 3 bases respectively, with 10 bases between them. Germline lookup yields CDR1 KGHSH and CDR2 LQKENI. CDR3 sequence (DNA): TGTGCCAGCTCACTCCGGGACGGCTACGAGCAGTACTTC. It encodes CASSLRDGYEQYF.

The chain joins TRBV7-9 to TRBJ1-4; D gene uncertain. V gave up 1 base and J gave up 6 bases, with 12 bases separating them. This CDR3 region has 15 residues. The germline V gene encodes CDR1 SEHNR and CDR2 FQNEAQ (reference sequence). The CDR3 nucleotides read TGTGCCAGCAGCTTAGTTAAGACGGCCGATGAAAAACTGTTTTTT. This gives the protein CASSLVKTADEKLFF.

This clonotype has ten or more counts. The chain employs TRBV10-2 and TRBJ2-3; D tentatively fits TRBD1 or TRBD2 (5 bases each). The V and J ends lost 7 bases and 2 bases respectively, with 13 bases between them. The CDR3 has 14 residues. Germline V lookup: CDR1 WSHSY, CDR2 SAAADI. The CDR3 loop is CASMGTAVTDTQYF. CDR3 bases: TGCGCCAGCATGGGGACCGCCGTCACAGATACGCAGTATTTT.

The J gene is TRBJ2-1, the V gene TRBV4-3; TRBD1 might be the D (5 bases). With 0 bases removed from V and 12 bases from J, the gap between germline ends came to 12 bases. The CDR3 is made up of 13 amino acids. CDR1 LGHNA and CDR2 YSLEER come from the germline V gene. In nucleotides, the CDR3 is TGCGCCAGCAGCCAAGATGGGCAGGGTGGGCAGTTCTTC. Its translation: CASSQDGQGGQFF.

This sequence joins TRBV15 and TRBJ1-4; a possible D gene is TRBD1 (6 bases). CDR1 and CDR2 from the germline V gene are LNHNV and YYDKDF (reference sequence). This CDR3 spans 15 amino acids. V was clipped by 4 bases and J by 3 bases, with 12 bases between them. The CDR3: CATSIGGLPNEKLFF. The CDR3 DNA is TGTGCCACCAGCATAGGGGGTCTGCCTAATGAAAAACTGTTTTTT.